Listed below are T cell receptor beta chains from one sample, sequenced in a study of CD8 T cells in Susac syndrome. TCRdb ran MiXCR on the immunoSEQ multiplex PCR reads and lists one entry per CDR3 protein. The sample includes 200,000 to 300,000 distinct CDR3 sequences, less than 96% of them seen just once. Sequences were obtained from CD4+ T cells from PBMCs. Receptors originate from a human donor with Susac syndrome. The CDR3 runs from the conserved cysteine through the conserved F or W. A D gene is named only where the DNA matches it firmly.

D,J,length,V,CDR3,DNA
.,TRBJ1-3,14,TRBV5-1,CASSFGQLRNTIYF,TGCGCCAGCAGCTTTGGACAGCTAAGAAACACCATATATTTT
TRBD1,TRBJ1-5,15,TRBV30,CAWSGGQGIGQPQHF,TGTGCCTGGAGTGGGGGACAGGGGATAGGTCAGCCCCAGCATTTT
.,TRBJ1-4,15,TRBV25-1,CASTETGATNEKLFF,TGTGCCAGCACTGAGACAGGCGCAACTAATGAAAAACTGTTTTTT
.,TRBJ1-5,14,TRBV2,CASSELTGNQPQHF,TGTGCCAGCAGTGAATTAACTGGCAATCAGCCCCAGCATTTT
.,TRBJ2-7,13,TRBV1,CTSLWMIHYEQYF,TGCACCAGTCTCTGGATGATACACTACGAGCAGTACTTC
.,TRBJ2-1,15,TRBV7-2,CASSLTGNSGYEQFF,TGTGCCAGCAGCTTAACAGGGAATTCAGGCTATGAGCAGTTCTTC
.,TRBJ2-1,15,TRBV15,CATSRDRAEYNEQFF,TGTGCCACCAGCAGAGATCGAGCAGAGTACAATGAGCAGTTCTTC
.,TRBJ1-2,15,TRBV30,CAWSPPRHGGLGYTF,TGTGCCTGGAGCCCCCCCCGACACGGGGGTCTAGGCTACACCTTC
.,TRBJ2-6,16,TRBV4-1,CASSQAGFEVGNVLTF,TGCGCCAGCAGCCAAGCGGGATTCGAGGTGGGCAACGTCCTGACTTTC
.,TRBJ2-5,14,TRBV14,CASSQGPWGETQYF,TGTGCCAGCAGCCAGGGCCCTTGGGGTGAGACCCAGTACTTC
TRBD1,TRBJ2-1,15,TRBV6-6,CASSTGDSSYNEQFF,TGTGCCAGCAGTACAGGGGACAGCTCCTACAATGAGCAGTTCTTC
.,TRBJ2-1,11,TRBV20-1,CSASQAIEQFF,TGCAGTGCTAGTCAGGCGATAGAGCAGTTCTTC
.,TRBJ2-7,12,TRBV5-1,CASSNSPSEQYF,TGCGCCAGCAGCAACAGTCCTTCCGAGCAGTACTTC
.,TRBJ2-1,12,TRBV6-6,CASRRTSDEQFF,TGTGCCAGCAGACGGACTTCCGATGAGCAGTTCTTC
TRBD1,TRBJ2-1,15,TRBV9,CASSGGQGTYNEQFF,TGTGCCAGCAGCGGGGGACAGGGGACATACAATGAGCAGTTCTTC
.,TRBJ1-3,13,TRBV30,CAWRSGPSNTIYF,TGTGCCTGGAGGTCAGGGCCGTCAAACACCATATATTTT
.,TRBJ2-3,15,TRBV6-5,CASSRRIPIGNTQYF,TGTGCCAGCAGCCGCAGGATCCCGATAGGGAATACGCAGTATTTT